Below, one T cell receptor beta chain is given with its context. The sample originates from a study of blood T cell repertoires in COVID-19. Study background: Samples of COVID-19 (acute and convalescent) were obtained from the United States, Italy and Spain.

Only in-frame clones appear in the TCRdb table, and some are missing; sequencing was by immunoSEQ multiplex PCR. The data hold over 150,000 clones, with under 85% observed a single time. CDR3 length equals 16 residues. Germline loops: CDR1 KGHDR, CDR2 SFDVKD. V lost 9 bases, J lost 6 bases, and 16 bases stayed unmatched. V and J are TRBV24-1 and TRBJ2-3, with TRBD2 identical over 8 bases. The source material was peripheral blood. The source of this sequence is a woman of 80 years or more with acute or convalescent COVID-19. The CDR3 here is CATADPGREGRDTQYF. CDR3 DNA: TGTGCCACCGCCGACCCGGGACGGGAGGGCCGCGATACGCAGTATTTT.